The 30 T cell receptor beta chains below all came from one sample that was sequenced in a study of T cells in localized non-small cell lung cancer. TCRdb's copy holds only in-frame clones and misses some; the assay was immunoSEQ multiplex PCR. The table lists 100,000 to 150,000 clones, 89% of them singletons. Here the sequenced sample was peripheral blood, taken before any cancer treatment. These receptors came from a female donor aged 60 or older with stage I lung adenocarcinoma.

The CDR3 sequence: CASSSDSQGTEAFF. For the CDR3, the DNA is TGTGCCAGCAGCAGCGACTCCCAGGGGACTGAAGCTTTCTTT. The rearrangement links TRBV5-4 to TRBJ1-1, with D perhaps matching TRBD1 (6 bases). The V end was cut by 4 bases, the J end by 5 bases, with 15 bases between. The CDR3 contains 14 residues. Germline V gene sequence: CDR1 SGHNT, CDR2 YYREEE (reference sequence).

The chain is built from TRBV27 and TRBJ2-1; 7 nucleotides align to TRBD2. Germline assignment: CDR1 MNHEY and CDR2 SMNVEV (reference sequence). This CDR3 has 14 amino acids. J gave up 6 bases and V 2 bases, and 4 bases lay outside the gene matches. CDR3 bases: TGTGCCAGCAGTTTAACTAGCGCCATCAATGAGCAGTTCTTC. Translation: CASSLTSAINEQFF.

J is TRBJ1-2 and V is TRBV2; D possibly corresponds to TRBD1 (5 bases). Germline values: CDR1 SNHLY, CDR2 FYNNEI. CDR3 size: 13 residues. The germline V and J ends were trimmed by 11 bases and 2 bases, with 15 bases remaining between them. The CDR3 reads CAANGAVNYGYTF. CDR3 sequence (DNA): TGTGCCGCAAATGGGGCGGTGAACTATGGCTACACCTTC.

The chain recombines TRBV7-3 with TRBJ2-2; D is ambiguous. This CDR3 contains 13 residues. Germline V CDR1 and CDR2: SGHTA, FQGTGA. The germline V and J ends were trimmed by 2 bases and 5 bases, with 6 bases remaining between them. Here the CDR3 DNA reads TGTGCCAGCAGCTTACTAATTACCGGGGAGCTGTTTTTT. It is translated as CASSLLITGELFF.

This chain uses TRBV6-6 with TRBJ1-1; 9 nucleotides match TRBD1. This CDR3 is built from 15 residues. V trimming: 7 bases; J trimming: 1 base; junction bases outside the gene matches: 7. Per the germline V gene, CDR1 is MNHNY and CDR2 is SVGAGI (reference sequence). This CDR3 reads CASNPQGASNTEAFF. CDR3 nucleotides: TGTGCCAGCAACCCACAGGGGGCATCGAACACTGAAGCTTTCTTT.

The chain carries TRBV28 and TRBJ2-7; D is undetermined. The V end was cut by 2 bases, the J end by 7 bases, with 15 bases between. The germline gives CDR1 MDHEN, CDR2 SYDVKM. The length of the CDR3 is 14 residues. CDR3 DNA sequence: TGTGCCAGCAGTTTAAGAGGTTACGCTTCTGAGCAGTACTTC. Protein sequence: CASSLRGYASEQYF.

J is TRBJ2-3 and V is TRBV27; D uncertain. The V gene lost 0 bases and the J gene lost 5 bases, with 15 bases spanning the gap. CDR3 length equals 16 residues. In germline, CDR1 is MNHEY, CDR2 SMNVEV (reference sequence). The CDR3 nucleotides read TGTGCCAGCAGTTTATCACCACGAAGGCAAGAAGATACGCAGTATTTT. Protein product: CASSLSPRRQEDTQYF.

The V gene is TRBV15, the J gene TRBJ2-3, with a possible D match to TRBD2 (5 bases). CDR3 size: 14 residues. V lost 5 bases and J 5 bases, leaving 14 bases between the germline ends. Germline loops: CDR1 LNHNV, CDR2 YYDKDF (reference sequence). CDR3 nucleotide sequence: TGTGCCACCAGCTTCCCGCGACGGGAAGATACGCAGTATTTT. Amino acids: CATSFPRREDTQYF.

This sequence joins TRBV5-4 and TRBJ1-2; D is unclear. Germline assignment: CDR1 SGHNT and CDR2 YYREEE (reference sequence). V gave up 4 bases and J gave up 1 base, with 11 bases separating them. CDR3 size: 14 residues. In nucleotides, the CDR3 is TGTGCCAGCAGCCGAGATGGGGTTAACTATGGCTACACCTTC. This sequence encodes CASSRDGVNYGYTF. Filled out from reference TRBV5-4 and TRBJ1-2, the complete variable domain reads ETGVTQSPTHLIKTRGQQVTLRCSSQSGHNTVSWYQQALGQGPQFIFQYYREEENGRGNFPPRFSGLQFPNYSSELNVNALELDDSALYLCASSRDGVNYGYTFGSGTRLTVV.

V gene TRBV28 combines with J gene TRBJ1-3, with TRBD1 matching over 7 bases. The trim removed 6 bases at V and 2 bases at J, leaving 10 bases unmatched. CDR1 is MDHEN, CDR2 SYDVKM, per germline. The CDR3 is 16 residues long. Here the CDR3 reads CASRETGRGPGNTIYF. CDR3 DNA sequence: TGTGCCAGCAGGGAGACCGGAAGGGGGCCTGGAAACACCATATATTTT.

This clone appeared once. V gene TRBV9 combines with J gene TRBJ2-7; TRBD2 agrees at 10 bases. The CDR3 loop spans 15 amino acids. The germline V gene has CDR1 SGDLS and CDR2 YYNGEE. The junction had 2 bases not matched to a gene; V was cut back by 0 bases and J by 2 bases. The CDR3 DNA reads as TGTGCCAGCAGCGTAGAACTAGCGGGGCCCTACGAGCAGTACTTC. This encodes CASSVELAGPYEQYF. Looking up the rest from reference TRBV9 and TRBJ2-7 gives the full variable domain: DSGVTQTPKHLITATGQRVTLRCSPRSGDLSVYWYQQSLDQGLQFLIQYYNGEERAKGNILERFSAQQFPDLHSELNLSSLELGDSALYFCASSVELAGPYEQYFGPGTRLTVT.

The genes are TRBV5-1 and TRBJ1-2; 12 positions match TRBD1. This CDR3 comprises 16 residues. Germline CDR1 is SGHRS and CDR2 is YFSETQ. J gave up 8 bases and V 4 bases, and 12 bases lay outside the gene matches. The CDR3 nucleotides are TGCGCCAGCAGCCTCGAACCGGGACAGGGGGCTGGGGGCTACACCTTC. Its translation: CASSLEPGQGAGGYTF.

The rearrangement uses TRBV6-1 and TRBJ1-2; weak D call: TRBD1 (5 bases). This CDR3 is built from 13 residues. Per germline, CDR1 MNHNS and CDR2 SASEGT. The germline V and J ends were trimmed by 5 bases and 5 bases, with 12 bases remaining between them. Written as DNA, the CDR3 is TGTGCCAGCAGTAGACAGACGAGGTATGGCTACACCTTC. Translating it yields CASSRQTRYGYTF.

The chain employs TRBV6-1 and TRBJ2-7, with TRBD1 as a possible D gene (5 bases). Germline CDR1 is MNHNS and CDR2 is SASEGT. Trimming shortened V by 1 base and J by 4 bases, and 8 bases separated the two germline ends. The CDR3 is made up of 13 amino acids. In nucleotides, the CDR3 is TGTGCCAGCAGTGAAGGGACACTATACGAGCAGTACTTC. Translating it yields CASSEGTLYEQYF.

The chain recombines TRBV5-1 with TRBJ1-2; unclear D gene. This CDR3 spans 15 amino acids. V was cut by 0 bases and J by 2 bases, with 11 bases left in between. Germline V gives CDR1 SGHRS, CDR2 YFSETQ. The CDR3 nucleotides are TGCGCCAGCAGCTTGGCGGCCGATCTAAACTATGGCTACACCTTC. Translation gives CASSLAADLNYGYTF.

V and J are TRBV28 and TRBJ2-3, with a tentative D call TRBD2 (6 bases). The CDR3 sequence is 16 residues long. Trimming took off 3 bases at V and 0 bases at J, with 13 bases between the two ends. The germline CDR1 and CDR2 sequences are MDHEN and SYDVKM. The CDR3 region has the DNA TGTGCCAGCAGTTTGGCCCTAGCGAGTAGCACAGATACGCAGTATTTT. It encodes CASSLALASSTDTQYF.

This sequence joins TRBV29-1 and TRBJ2-3, with 8 nucleotides matching TRBD2. Germline trimming cut 3 bases from V and 2 bases from J; bases unmatched to any gene: 4. In germline, CDR1 is SQVTM, CDR2 ANQGSEA. This CDR3 is 14 amino acids long. The CDR3 reads CSVDTSGYTDTQYF. As DNA, the CDR3 is TGCAGCGTTGATACTAGCGGCTACACAGATACGCAGTATTTT.

This clone was seen once. The chain uses TRBV28 and TRBJ2-7; weak D call: TRBD1 (5 bases). The V end lost 4 bases, the J end lost 12 bases, and 25 bases lay between the germline ends. Germline lookup yields CDR1 MDHEN and CDR2 SYDVKM. The CDR3 is 15 amino acids. CDR3 region: CASSSDPTANPPGYF. In nucleotides, the CDR3 is TGTGCCAGCAGTTCGGACCCGACAGCCAACCCCCCAGGGTACTTC.

The rearrangement uses TRBV5-1 and TRBJ1-3; D is uncertain. CDR3 length: 15 amino acids. V lost 0 bases to trimming and J lost 2 bases, with 9 bases between them. The germline V gene encodes CDR1 SGHRS and CDR2 YFSETQ. The CDR3 bases are TGCGCCAGCAGCTTGGAGTCTGGGACTGGAAACACCATATATTTT. Its translation: CASSLESGTGNTIYF.

The gene calls are TRBV6-1 and TRBJ2-2; D call uncertain. V lost 7 bases and J 5 bases, leaving 11 bases between the germline ends. The CDR3 has 13 residues. CDR1 MNHNS and CDR2 SASEGT come from the germline V gene. The CDR3 loop reads CASTPGVTGELFF. CDR3 sequence (DNA): TGTGCCAGCACCCCCGGTGTGACCGGGGAGCTGTTTTTT.

This chain uses TRBV29-1 with TRBJ1-2; D unclear. Germline values: CDR1 SQVTM, CDR2 ANQGSEA. V gave up 4 bases and J gave up 13 bases, with 10 bases separating them. The CDR3 totals 9 residues. The CDR3 region is CSVGGTITF. The CDR3 bases are TGCAGCGTTGGAGGAACAATCACCTTC.

The V call is TRBV5-1, the J call TRBJ2-7; TRBD1 agrees at 10 bases. This CDR3 is 12 amino acids long. Germline V lookup: CDR1 SGHRS, CDR2 YFSETQ. The V and J ends lost 4 bases and 5 bases, in that order; junction bases with no gene match: 0. The CDR3 region is CASSGTGDEQYF. The CDR3 bases are TGCGCCAGCAGCGGGACAGGGGACGAGCAGTACTTC. Supplemented by reference TRBV5-1 and TRBJ2-7, the full variable domain reads KAGVTQTPRYLIKTRGQQVTLSCSPISGHRSVSWYQQTPGQGLQFLFEYFSETQRNKGNFPGRFSGRQFSNSRSEMNVSTLELGDSALYLCASSGTGDEQYFGPGTRLTVT.

The chain links TRBV7-2 to TRBJ1-3; D is undetermined. The CDR3 spans 13 residues. The V end was cut by 5 bases, the J end by 4 bases, with 9 bases between. Germline loops: CDR1 SGHTA, CDR2 FQGNSA. The CDR3 sequence is CASSRRAGNTIYF. The CDR3 DNA follows: TGTGCCAGCAGCCGGAGGGCAGGAAACACCATATATTTT.

The V gene is TRBV4-2, the J gene TRBJ2-7; TRBD1 matches at 10 bases. The CDR3 runs to 15 residues. The germline CDR1 and CDR2 sequences are LGHNA and YNFKEQ. V shed 2 bases and J 6 bases; nucleotides not matched to a gene: 7. Here the CDR3 DNA reads TGTGCCAGCAGCCAACCGGGACAGGGGTATCGCGAGCAGTACTTC. Protein: CASSQPGQGYREQYF.

This chain uses TRBV11-3 with TRBJ2-1; 9 positions match TRBD2. Trimming cost V 5 bases and J 6 bases; bases outside gene matches: 8. The germline V gene encodes CDR1 SGHNT and CDR2 YENEEA. This CDR3 comprises 15 residues. The CDR3 DNA sequence: TGTGCCAGCAGCCAAGGAGCGGGAGGTGGCAATGAGCAGTTCTTC. Amino acid sequence: CASSQGAGGGNEQFF.

This chain links TRBV9 with TRBJ2-1, with 7 bases fitting TRBD2. This CDR3 comprises 14 residues. After removal of 3 bases from V and 6 bases from J, the junction contained 6 bases not matched to a gene. Germline V CDR1 and CDR2: SGDLS, YYNGEE. CDR3 nucleotide sequence: TGTGCCAGCAGCGGGGCTAGCGGCCCCAATGAGCAGTTCTTC. Amino acid sequence: CASSGASGPNEQFF.

The DNA of the CDR3 is TGTGCCAGCAGCTCTCTCGGGGGAGCCCCCAATCAGCCCCAGCATTTT. Its protein product is CASSSLGGAPNQPQHF. J is TRBJ1-5 and V is TRBV7-2, with D possibly being TRBD1 (5 bases). CDR1 and CDR2 (germline): SGHTA, FQGNSA. The CDR3 spans 16 residues. Trimming shortened V by 4 bases and J by 3 bases, and 16 bases separated the two germline ends. Supplemented by reference TRBV7-2 and TRBJ1-5, the full variable domain reads GAGVSQSPSNKVTEKGKDVELRCDPISGHTALYWYRQSLGQGLEFLIYFQGNSAPDKSGLPSDRFSAERTGGSVSTLTIQRTQQEDSAVYLCASSSLGGAPNQPQHFGDGTRLSIL.

The genes are TRBV18 and TRBJ2-5, with 11 bases fitting TRBD2. This CDR3 spans 14 amino acids. J was trimmed by 5 bases and V by 2 bases; bases with no gene match: 1. Germline loops: CDR1 KGHSH, CDR2 LQKENI. The CDR3 here is CASSPTSGSETQYF. CDR3 in DNA: TGTGCCAGCTCACCAACTAGCGGGAGTGAGACCCAGTACTTC.

The sample holds a few counts of this clone. The chain has TRBV11-2 and TRBJ1-2; D unresolved. The CDR3 has 13 residues. Trimming shortened V by 5 bases and J by 4 bases, and 11 bases separated the two germline ends. Germline V gene lookup returns CDR1 SGHAT and CDR2 FQNNGV. DNA of the CDR3: TGTGCCAGCAGCCAGGCACAGATCTATGGCTACACCTTC. It encodes CASSQAQIYGYTF.

The rearrangement uses TRBV18 and TRBJ2-1, with D possibly called TRBD1 or TRBD2 (6 bases each). Germline values: CDR1 KGHSH, CDR2 LQKENI. The CDR3 contains 14 residues. Trimming removed 8 bases from V and 8 bases from J, with 19 bases in between. CDR3 in DNA: TGTGCCAGCCTGCGGGGTCTGGGGGGCGATGAGCAGTTCTTC. Translated: CASLRGLGGDEQFF.